A selection of T cell receptor beta chains follows, all from one sample in a study of tumor-infiltrating lymphocytes in localized non-small cell lung cancer. Generated by immunoSEQ multiplex PCR, the TCRdb table keeps only in-frame clones and is missing some. The data contain roughly 10,000 clones, roughly 80% of them singletons. The sample taken for sequencing was uninvolved lung tissue not adjacent to the tumor. The receptors were gathered from a human donor with non-small cell lung cancer. Each CDR3 is given with its conserved first and last residue. A D gene is named only where the DNA matches it firmly. Expanded clones are given a class, and other clones once, few, many or no size at all.

size	J	D	V	CDR3	DNA
NA	TRBJ2-7	NA	TRBV6-5	CASSYSGATFLDF	TGTGCCAGCAGTTACTCCGGGGCCACTTTTCTGGACTTC
once	TRBJ2-2	NA	TRBV7-2	CASSLAFYTGELFF	TGTGCCAGCAGCCTCGCGTTTTATACCGGGGAGCTGTTTTTT
NA	TRBJ2-2	NA	TRBV4-2	CASSQEWRERTGELFF	TGTGCCAGCAGCCAAGAGTGGCGGGAAAGAACCGGGGAGCTGTTTTTT
NA	TRBJ1-4	TRBD1	TRBV25-1	CASHRGTNEKLFF	TGTGCCAGCCACAGGGGAACTAATGAAAAACTGTTTTTT
few	TRBJ1-6	TRBD1	TRBV5-1	CASSSPGQGNSPLHF	TGCGCCAGCAGCTCCCCGGGACAGGGGAATTCACCCCTCCACTTT
NA	TRBJ2-7	TRBD1	TRBV6-5	CASSYSWTGAYEQYF	TGTGCCAGCAGTTACTCTTGGACAGGGGCCTACGAGCAGTACTTC
NA	TRBJ1-2	NA	TRBV28	CASSLPGQYYGYTF	TGTGCCAGCAGTTTACCCGGACAGTACTATGGCTACACCTTC
NA	TRBJ2-6	TRBD2	TRBV28	CAMREAGANVLTF	TGTGCAATGCGGGAGGCTGGGGCCAACGTCCTGACTTTC
NA	TRBJ1-1	NA	TRBV5-1	CASSSQGPSTEAFF	TGCGCCAGCAGCTCGCAGGGGCCCAGCACTGAAGCTTTCTTT
NA	TRBJ1-1	TRBD1	TRBV6-5	CASSSTGGRTEAFF	TGTGCCAGCAGTTCCACAGGGGGCCGCACTGAAGCTTTCTTT
NA	TRBJ1-2	TRBD1	TRBV28	CASRTGGSYGYTF	TGTGCCAGCAGGACAGGGGGTTCCTATGGCTACACCTTC
NA	TRBJ2-1	TRBD2	TRBV7-8	CASSSLTSGVLEQFF	TGTGCCAGCAGCTCCCTGACTAGCGGGGTGCTGGAGCAGTTCTTC
once	TRBJ1-1	TRBD1	TRBV7-2	CASLHDGTANTEAFF	TGTGCCAGCCTCCATGACGGGACAGCGAACACTGAAGCTTTCTTT
NA	TRBJ2-7	TRBD1	TRBV11-3	CASSLDFGQGYEQYF	TGTGCCAGCAGCTTAGATTTCGGACAGGGGTACGAGCAGTACTTC
NA	TRBJ2-7	NA	TRBV29-1	CSVREAAMGEQYF	TGCAGCGTCCGAGAGGCAGCGATGGGCGAGCAGTACTTC
NA	TRBJ1-5	NA	TRBV7-2	CASTGGGQPQHF	TGTGCCAGCACCGGAGGGGGACAGCCCCAGCATTTT
NA	TRBJ1-6	NA	TRBV7-6	CASSGTGNSPLHF	TGTGCCAGCAGCGGAACGGGTAATTCACCCCTCCACTTT
NA	TRBJ2-3	NA	TRBV20-1	CSARPDTQYF	TGCAGTGCTAGACCAGATACGCAGTATTTT
few	TRBJ1-2	TRBD1	TRBV7-6	CASSPGQGGIYGYTF	TGTGCCAGCAGCCCCGGACAGGGGGGAATCTATGGCTACACCTTC
NA	TRBJ2-5	NA	TRBV7-2	CASSFLGQGETQYF	TGTGCCAGCAGCTTCCTCGGGCAGGGGGAGACCCAGTACTTC
NA	TRBJ2-3	TRBD1	TRBV5-1	CASRLTGVGDTQYF	TGCGCCAGCAGGCTAACAGGGGTAGGGGATACGCAGTATTTT
few	TRBJ2-7	NA	TRBV5-6	CASSSQGYEQYF	TGTGCCAGCAGCTCCCAGGGGTACGAGCAGTACTTC
NA	TRBJ2-2	TRBD1	TRBV27	CASIAWGQGGTGELFF	TGTGCCAGCATCGCCTGGGGACAGGGTGGAACCGGGGAGCTGTTTTTT
NA	TRBJ2-2	NA	TRBV6-5	CASSLLNRGSGELFF	TGTGCCAGCAGTTTACTCAATAGAGGGTCCGGGGAGCTGTTTTTT
few	TRBJ1-1	NA	TRBV6-6	CASIERRGYTEAFF	TGTGCCAGCATTGAGCGACGGGGGTACACTGAAGCTTTCTTT
NA	TRBJ1-5	NA	TRBV9	CASSVEGSGQPQHF	TGTGCCAGCAGCGTAGAGGGGTCCGGTCAGCCCCAGCATTTT
NA	TRBJ1-2	NA	TRBV7-2	CASSLGYRAAGYTF	TGTGCCAGCAGCTTAGGATACAGGGCGGCCGGCTACACCTTC
once	TRBJ2-7	NA	TRBV6-1	CASSEGAVIYEQYF	TGTGCCAGCAGTGAAGGGGCAGTTATCTACGAGCAGTACTTC
NA	TRBJ2-1	NA	TRBV28	CASESGIAYNEQFF	TGTGCCAGCGAATCCGGGATCGCTTACAATGAGCAGTTCTTC
few	TRBJ2-5	NA	TRBV2	CASSETDSSSIQYF	TGTGCCAGCAGTGAGACCGACAGCAGTAGCATACAGTACTTC
NA	TRBJ1-4	NA	TRBV9	CASSVGGRGNEKLFF	TGTGCCAGCAGCGTAGGTGGCCGGGGTAATGAAAAACTGTTTTTT
few	TRBJ1-1	NA	TRBV10-1	CASSPDSQKRAFF	TGCGCCAGCAGTCCGGACAGTCAAAAGCGAGCTTTCTTT
NA	TRBJ2-7	TRBD1	TRBV6-5	CASSQRQGWEQYF	TGTGCCAGCAGTCAACGACAGGGTTGGGAGCAGTACTTC
NA	TRBJ2-1	NA	TRBV6-5	CASRAYNEQFF	TGTGCCAGCAGGGCCTACAATGAGCAGTTCTTC
NA	TRBJ2-1	NA	TRBV5-1	CASGSGGGNEQFF	TGCGCCAGCGGTAGCGGAGGGGGCAATGAGCAGTTCTTC
NA	TRBJ1-2	NA	TRBV28	CASSYRVGYTF	TGTGCCAGCAGTTACAGGGTTGGCTACACCTTC
NA	TRBJ2-1	NA	TRBV5-4	CASSLAGNEQFF	TGTGCCAGCAGCTTGGCCGGCAATGAGCAGTTCTTC
NA	TRBJ1-4	NA	TRBV27	CASSLTTVSTNEKLFF	TGTGCCAGCAGTTTGACGACAGTTTCAACTAATGAAAAACTGTTTTTT
NA	TRBJ1-2	TRBD1	TRBV15	CATSRDRDWGHRGSDYGYTF	TGTGCCACCAGCAGAGATCGGGACTGGGGACACAGGGGTAGCGACTATGGCTACACCTTC
NA	TRBJ2-2	TRBD1	TRBV28	CASSFRGTYTGELFF	TGTGCCAGCAGCTTCAGGGGGACGTACACCGGGGAGCTGTTTTTT
large	TRBJ2-7	TRBD2	TRBV13	CASSNSRTSGSHEQYF	TGTGCCAGCAGCAATAGCAGGACTAGCGGGAGCCACGAGCAGTACTTC
few	TRBJ1-5	NA	TRBV5-1	CASSLEERTAGQPQHF	TGCGCCAGCAGCTTGGAGGAGCGTACCGCCGGACAGCCCCAGCATTTT
NA	TRBJ2-5	NA	TRBV4-3	CASSPGGRGLGETQYF	TGCGCCAGCAGCCCCGGGGGACGGGGACTGGGTGAGACCCAGTACTTC
NA	TRBJ1-1	NA	TRBV18	CASSPNTEAFF	TGTGCCAGCTCCCCGAACACTGAAGCTTTCTTT
NA	TRBJ2-5	NA	TRBV6-1	CASILQGGLGETQYF	TGTGCCAGCATTCTACAGGGAGGCCTCGGAGAGACCCAGTACTTC
NA	TRBJ2-1	TRBD2	TRBV27	CASSVRLAGGLNEQFF	TGTGCCAGCAGTGTCCGACTAGCGGGAGGGCTCAATGAGCAGTTCTTC
few	TRBJ2-5	NA	TRBV25-1	CASSERGQGETQYF	TGTGCCAGCAGTGAACGGGGGCAGGGGGAGACCCAGTACTTC
NA	TRBJ1-3	NA	TRBV2	CASRTSTGTGSGNTIYF	TGTGCCAGCAGGACTTCGACGGGAACAGGGTCCGGAAACACCATATATTTT
NA	TRBJ2-2	NA	TRBV18	CASSRAANTGELFF	TGTGCCAGCTCAAGGGCCGCGAACACCGGGGAGCTGTTTTTT
few	TRBJ1-1	NA	TRBV2	CASSAAGSTEAFF	TGTGCCAGCAGTGCGGCAGGGAGCACTGAAGCTTTCTTT
NA	TRBJ2-3	NA	TRBV28	CASSLRRRDTQYF	TGTGCCAGCAGTTTGCGGCGGAGAGATACGCAGTATTTT
few	TRBJ1-3	NA	TRBV7-8	CASSLGSSGNTIYF	TGTGCCAGCAGCTTAGGATCCTCTGGAAACACCATATATTTT
NA	TRBJ2-7	NA	TRBV6-6	CASSNLAYEQYF	TGTGCCAGCAGTAATCTGGCCTACGAGCAGTACTTC
few	TRBJ1-1	NA	TRBV7-9	CASSLTMNTEAFF	TGTGCCAGCAGCTTAACTATGAACACTGAAGCTTTCTTT
few	TRBJ2-4	NA	TRBV4-3	CASSQNRGVKNIQYF	TGCGCCAGCAGCCAGAACCGAGGGGTCAAAAACATTCAGTACTTC